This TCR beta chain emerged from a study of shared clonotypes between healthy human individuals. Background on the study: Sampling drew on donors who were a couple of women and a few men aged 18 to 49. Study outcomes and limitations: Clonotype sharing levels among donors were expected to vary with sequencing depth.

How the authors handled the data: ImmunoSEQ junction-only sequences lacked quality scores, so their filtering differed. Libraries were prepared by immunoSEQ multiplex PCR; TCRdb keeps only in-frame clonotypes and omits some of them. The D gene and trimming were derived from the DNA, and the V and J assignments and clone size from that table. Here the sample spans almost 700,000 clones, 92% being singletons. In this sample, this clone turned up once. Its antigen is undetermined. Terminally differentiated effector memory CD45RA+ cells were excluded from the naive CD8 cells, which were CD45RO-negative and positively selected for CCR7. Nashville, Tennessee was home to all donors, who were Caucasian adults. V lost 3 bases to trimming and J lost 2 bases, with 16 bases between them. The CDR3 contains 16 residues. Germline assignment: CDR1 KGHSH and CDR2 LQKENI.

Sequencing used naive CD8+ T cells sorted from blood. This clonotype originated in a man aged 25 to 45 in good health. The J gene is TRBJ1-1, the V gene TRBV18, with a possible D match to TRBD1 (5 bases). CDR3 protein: CASSPMAGFINTEAFF. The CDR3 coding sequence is TGTGCCAGCTCACCTATGGCAGGGTTCATTAACACTGAAGCTTTCTTT.